This TCR beta chain was sequenced in a study of breast tumors, draining lymph nodes, adjacent tissues. TCRdb used MiXCR to reprocess the multiplex PCR reads, holding one entry per CDR3 protein. Among 160,000 or so distinct CDR3 sequences listed, 33% were seen once. The lymph nodes were axillary draining lymph nodes from breast cancer patients. The germline V gene encodes CDR1 DFQATT and CDR2 SNEGSKA (reference sequence). The CDR3 spans 15 residues. The trim removed 5 bases at V and 3 bases at J, leaving 7 bases unmatched. V gene TRBV20-1 combines with J gene TRBJ2-3; 11 nucleotides match TRBD2. Sequenced: axillary lymph node tissue. The receptor comes from a female donor with breast cancer. Some clones in this sample may be carry-over from other donors' samples. The CDR3 protein is CSAPDSSGGTDTQYF. The CDR3 DNA reads as TGCAGTGCTCCTGACTCTAGCGGGGGGACAGATACGCAGTATTTT.